The clone carrying this T cell receptor (beta chain) has just a few counts. CDR3 length equals 16 residues. The germline gives CDR1 SGHDT, CDR2 YYEEEE. V was trimmed by 0 bases and J by 0 bases, leaving 11 bases between them. This entry comes from a study of T-cell memory formation after mild COVID-19. In TCRdb, the 5' RACE reads were re-called with MiXCR into one record per CDR3 protein. Of about 560,000 distinct CDR3 sequences in the sample, roughly 17% were seen once. The source of this sequence is an adult woman who had mild COVID-19 (a few samples of this study predate the infection). Cell type and time point are not known. V is TRBV5-6 and J is TRBJ2-3; D ambiguous. Sequencing was performed on PBMCs or a T cell subset sorted from them (not recorded which). CDR3 DNA: TGTGCCAGCAGCTTGGCTGTAGAGTCTAGCACAGATACGCAGTATTTT. Its protein product is CASSLAVESSTDTQYF. Together with reference TRBV5-6 and TRBJ2-3, the CDR3 gives the full variable domain: DAGVTQSPTHLIKTRGQQVTLRCSPKSGHDTVSWYQQALGQGPQFIFQYYEEEERQRGNFPDRFSGHQFPNYSSELNVNALLLGDSALYLCASSLAVESSTDTQYFGPGTRLTVL.